This entry describes one T cell receptor beta chain. The data originate from a study of blood T cell repertoires in COVID-19. Study-level background: The cDNA or gDNA used as material had been derived from T cells, B-cell-depleted T cells, or PBMCs.

Original processing methods: Amplified reference gene primers provided the basis for estimating nucleated cell counts. Generated by immunoSEQ multiplex PCR, the TCRdb table keeps only in-frame clones and is missing some. V and J calls plus clone size are reproduced from that table; the DNA served to infer D and trimming. In the table there are approximately 240,000 clones, approximately 80% of which are singletons. This CDR3 has 12 residues. V was trimmed by 4 bases and J by 5 bases, leaving 8 bases between them. Per germline, CDR1 SGHDN and CDR2 FVKESK. The TCR was taken from a woman aged 40 to 50 with active or convalescent COVID-19. The rearrangement uses TRBV14 and TRBJ1-2; D is unresolved. Sequences were obtained from peripheral blood. This chain's CDR3 is CASSPWQYGYTF. As DNA, the CDR3 is TGTGCCAGCAGCCCCTGGCAATATGGCTACACCTTC. Combining the CDR3 with reference TRBV14 and TRBJ1-2 gives the whole variable domain EAGVTQFPSHSVIEKGQTVTLRCDPISGHDNLYWYRRVMGKEIKFLLHFVKESKQDESGMPNNRFLAERTGGTYSTLKVQPAELEDSGVYFCASSPWQYGYTFGSGTRLTVV.